The sequence of this TCR beta chain was determined in a study of blood T cell repertoires in COVID-19. The overall study: PBMCs, B-cell-depleted T cells, or T cells provided the cDNA or gDNA that made up the material.

Enrolment of Seattle patients took place during active infection, and they were followed longitudinally. The CDR3 sequence is 16 residues long. The V gene lost 0 bases and the J gene lost 1 base, with 11 bases spanning the gap. The germline V gene has CDR1 SGDLS and CDR2 YYNGEE. Clones were read by immunoSEQ multiplex PCR, and TCRdb kept only the in-frame ones, dropping some. The repertoire holds around 100,000 clones, roughly 90% seen once, with about 2.5% in the top ten. This clonotype was obtained from a man aged 45-65 years with COVID-19, enrolled during active disease. Sequences were obtained from peripheral blood. This chain uses TRBV9 with TRBJ1-3, with D tentatively TRBD1 (5 bases). For the CDR3, the DNA is TGTGCCAGCAGCGTAGGGGGGGATTGGTCTGGAAACACCATATATTTT. This translates into CASSVGGDWSGNTIYF.